A selection of T cell receptor beta chains follows, all from one sample in a study of cytomegalovirus exposure and HLA in healthy donors. Produced via immunoSEQ multiplex PCR; TCRdb's table is partial and in-frame only. The sample has around 120,000 clones; over 60% are singletons. Input material: PBMCs. The receptors originated from a human donor in good health. CDR3s include the opening cysteine and the closing phenylalanine or tryptophan. The D gene is left open where the match is weak. Clone size is shown for a subset of rows, as once, few, many or a class of expanded clone.

abundance: -; d_gene: TRBD1; j_gene: TRBJ2-1; v_gene: TRBV9; len: 15; CDR3nt: TGTGCCAGCAGCGGCAGGGGGCTCTCCTACAATGAGCAGTTCTTC; CDR3aa: CASSGRGLSYNEQFF
abundance: once; d_gene: TRBD1; j_gene: TRBJ1-4; v_gene: TRBV2; len: 14; CDR3nt: TGTGCCAGCAGGGCCGGGACAGCTAATGAAAAACTGTTTTTT; CDR3aa: CASRAGTANEKLFF
abundance: -; d_gene: TRBD1; j_gene: TRBJ2-1; v_gene: TRBV4-1; len: 15; CDR3nt: TGCGCCAGCAGTACCCTCGGGACAGTCTACAATGAGCAGTTCTTC; CDR3aa: CASSTLGTVYNEQFF
abundance: -; d_gene: TRBD1; j_gene: TRBJ2-5; v_gene: TRBV6-5; len: 15; CDR3nt: TGTGCCAGCAGTACCGGGACAGGGCGTTTGGAGACCCAGTACTTC; CDR3aa: CASSTGTGRLETQYF
abundance: -; d_gene: TRBD1; j_gene: TRBJ1-3; v_gene: TRBV5-1; len: 16; CDR3nt: TGCGCCAGCGAACCCGGGACAGGGTTGTCTGGAAACACCATATATTTT; CDR3aa: CASEPGTGLSGNTIYF
abundance: once; d_gene: -; j_gene: TRBJ1-1; v_gene: TRBV5-1; len: 17; CDR3nt: TGCGCCAGCAGCTTGGTCTTAGTCGAGACGGGATTCACTGAAGCTTTCTTT; CDR3aa: CASSLVLVETGFTEAFF
abundance: -; d_gene: -; j_gene: TRBJ1-2; v_gene: TRBV7-6; len: 13; CDR3nt: TGTGCCAGCAGCGCGGGGGACGGCTATGGCTACACCTTC; CDR3aa: CASSAGDGYGYTF
abundance: -; d_gene: TRBD2; j_gene: TRBJ2-3; v_gene: TRBV7-8; len: 16; CDR3nt: TGTGCCAGCAGCCAAGGGGGACTAGCGGGGTCAGATACGCAGTATTTT; CDR3aa: CASSQGGLAGSDTQYF
abundance: -; d_gene: -; j_gene: TRBJ2-5; v_gene: TRBV6-5; len: 12; CDR3nt: TGTGCCAGCAGCCGTGACTGGGAGACCCAGTACTTC; CDR3aa: CASSRDWETQYF
abundance: -; d_gene: -; j_gene: TRBJ1-1; v_gene: TRBV7-2; len: 13; CDR3nt: TGTGCCAGCAGCCTACAGGGAATGGCTGAAGCTTTCTTT; CDR3aa: CASSLQGMAEAFF
abundance: -; d_gene: TRBD2; j_gene: TRBJ2-5; v_gene: TRBV4-1; len: 14; CDR3nt: TGCGCCAGCAGCCAAGATCGGGGGGTAGAGACCCAGTACTTC; CDR3aa: CASSQDRGVETQYF
abundance: -; d_gene: TRBD2; j_gene: TRBJ2-7; v_gene: TRBV5-4; len: 15; CDR3nt: TGTGCCAGCAGCGCTATTAGCGGGGGGGACTACGAGCAGTACTTC; CDR3aa: CASSAISGGDYEQYF
abundance: -; d_gene: TRBD1; j_gene: TRBJ1-6; v_gene: TRBV4-1; len: 15; CDR3nt: TGCGCCAGCAGCCAAGAAGGGACAGGGCTTTCACCCCTCCACTTT; CDR3aa: CASSQEGTGLSPLHF
abundance: -; d_gene: -; j_gene: TRBJ2-3; v_gene: TRBV10-3; len: 15; CDR3nt: TGTGCCATCAGTGAGTCTCCGGTCTTCACAGATACGCAGTATTTT; CDR3aa: CAISESPVFTDTQYF
abundance: once; d_gene: -; j_gene: TRBJ2-2; v_gene: TRBV27; len: 14; CDR3nt: TGTGCCAGCAGTTTCAGTTTGCATCCGGGGGAGCTGTTTTTT; CDR3aa: CASSFSLHPGELFF
abundance: -; d_gene: TRBD1; j_gene: TRBJ2-7; v_gene: TRBV7-6; len: 14; CDR3nt: TGTGCCAGCAGCTTAGTACAGGGGTCTGGCGAGCAGTACTTC; CDR3aa: CASSLVQGSGEQYF
abundance: -; d_gene: TRBD2; j_gene: TRBJ2-1; v_gene: TRBV28; len: 16; CDR3nt: TGTGCCAGCAGTACTAGCGGGGGGGCCGGTTCCAATGAGCAGTTCTTC; CDR3aa: CASSTSGGAGSNEQFF
abundance: -; d_gene: -; j_gene: TRBJ1-5; v_gene: TRBV5-6; len: 14; CDR3nt: TGTGCCAGCAGCTTGGGGGGGCGGTTGCAGCCCCAGCATTTT; CDR3aa: CASSLGGRLQPQHF
abundance: -; d_gene: -; j_gene: TRBJ1-2; v_gene: TRBV19; len: 11; CDR3nt: TGTGCCAGTAGTCGGAGCGATGGCTACACCTTC; CDR3aa: CASSRSDGYTF
abundance: -; d_gene: TRBD1; j_gene: TRBJ2-6; v_gene: TRBV10-3; len: 16; CDR3nt: TGTGCCATCAGTGTAGACAGGGGGCCTGGGGCCAACGTCCTGACTTTC; CDR3aa: CAISVDRGPGANVLTF
abundance: -; d_gene: TRBD2; j_gene: TRBJ2-7; v_gene: TRBV2; len: 16; CDR3nt: TGTGCCAGCAGAAAACCCCTAGCGGACCTGAACTACGAGCAGTACTTC; CDR3aa: CASRKPLADLNYEQYF
abundance: -; d_gene: -; j_gene: TRBJ1-3; v_gene: TRBV19; len: 16; CDR3nt: TGTGCCAGTAGTATTTGGACAGCCCGCTCTGGAAACACCATATATTTT; CDR3aa: CASSIWTARSGNTIYF
abundance: -; d_gene: TRBD1; j_gene: TRBJ1-1; v_gene: TRBV4-1; len: 15; CDR3nt: TGCGCCAGCAGCCAAGAAGAGGGGGCGCCCACTGAAGCTTTCTTT; CDR3aa: CASSQEEGAPTEAFF
abundance: -; d_gene: -; j_gene: TRBJ1-2; v_gene: TRBV5-5; len: 16; CDR3nt: TGTGCCAGCAGCGGAGGGACCGGATTAACTAACTATGGCTACACCTTC; CDR3aa: CASSGGTGLTNYGYTF
abundance: -; d_gene: TRBD2; j_gene: TRBJ2-7; v_gene: TRBV19; len: 15; CDR3nt: TGTGCCAGTAGTATACCGGGACGGGGGGCCTACGAGCAGTACTTC; CDR3aa: CASSIPGRGAYEQYF